This TCR beta chain was captured in a study of cytomegalovirus exposure and HLA in healthy donors. For the study at large: The roughly 130 validation repertoires used the same platform as the 550 to 850 first-cohort repertoires (as reported by a later analysis).

Trimming took off 8 bases at V and 0 bases at J, with 8 bases between the two ends. CDR1 is MNHEY, CDR2 SMNVEV, per germline (reference sequence). CDR3 length: 12 residues. The protocol was immunoSEQ multiplex PCR, while the TCRdb copy is restricted to in-frame clones and leaves out a portion. The top ten hold 0.89% of the sample, which has approximately 160,000 clones, around 96% seen once. The donors were members of the validation cohort comprising over a hundred subjects, separate from the roughly 690-subject first cohort. This clone was found many times. What it binds is not known. Study conclusions and caveats: The tendency of first-cohort TCR clusters to co-occur in the 120 or so validation repertoires was the finding of a later analysis. Under in vitro conditions, three CMV-associated chains were confirmed as specific for CMV antigens.

The source is a woman between 18 and 29 years old in good health and CMV-seronegative. The rearrangement joins TRBV27 to TRBJ2-7; D is uncertain. Sequenced input: PBMCs. The CDR3 nucleotides read TGTGCCAGCTTCGCTAGCTCCTACGAGCAGTACTTC. Its protein is CASFASSYEQYF.